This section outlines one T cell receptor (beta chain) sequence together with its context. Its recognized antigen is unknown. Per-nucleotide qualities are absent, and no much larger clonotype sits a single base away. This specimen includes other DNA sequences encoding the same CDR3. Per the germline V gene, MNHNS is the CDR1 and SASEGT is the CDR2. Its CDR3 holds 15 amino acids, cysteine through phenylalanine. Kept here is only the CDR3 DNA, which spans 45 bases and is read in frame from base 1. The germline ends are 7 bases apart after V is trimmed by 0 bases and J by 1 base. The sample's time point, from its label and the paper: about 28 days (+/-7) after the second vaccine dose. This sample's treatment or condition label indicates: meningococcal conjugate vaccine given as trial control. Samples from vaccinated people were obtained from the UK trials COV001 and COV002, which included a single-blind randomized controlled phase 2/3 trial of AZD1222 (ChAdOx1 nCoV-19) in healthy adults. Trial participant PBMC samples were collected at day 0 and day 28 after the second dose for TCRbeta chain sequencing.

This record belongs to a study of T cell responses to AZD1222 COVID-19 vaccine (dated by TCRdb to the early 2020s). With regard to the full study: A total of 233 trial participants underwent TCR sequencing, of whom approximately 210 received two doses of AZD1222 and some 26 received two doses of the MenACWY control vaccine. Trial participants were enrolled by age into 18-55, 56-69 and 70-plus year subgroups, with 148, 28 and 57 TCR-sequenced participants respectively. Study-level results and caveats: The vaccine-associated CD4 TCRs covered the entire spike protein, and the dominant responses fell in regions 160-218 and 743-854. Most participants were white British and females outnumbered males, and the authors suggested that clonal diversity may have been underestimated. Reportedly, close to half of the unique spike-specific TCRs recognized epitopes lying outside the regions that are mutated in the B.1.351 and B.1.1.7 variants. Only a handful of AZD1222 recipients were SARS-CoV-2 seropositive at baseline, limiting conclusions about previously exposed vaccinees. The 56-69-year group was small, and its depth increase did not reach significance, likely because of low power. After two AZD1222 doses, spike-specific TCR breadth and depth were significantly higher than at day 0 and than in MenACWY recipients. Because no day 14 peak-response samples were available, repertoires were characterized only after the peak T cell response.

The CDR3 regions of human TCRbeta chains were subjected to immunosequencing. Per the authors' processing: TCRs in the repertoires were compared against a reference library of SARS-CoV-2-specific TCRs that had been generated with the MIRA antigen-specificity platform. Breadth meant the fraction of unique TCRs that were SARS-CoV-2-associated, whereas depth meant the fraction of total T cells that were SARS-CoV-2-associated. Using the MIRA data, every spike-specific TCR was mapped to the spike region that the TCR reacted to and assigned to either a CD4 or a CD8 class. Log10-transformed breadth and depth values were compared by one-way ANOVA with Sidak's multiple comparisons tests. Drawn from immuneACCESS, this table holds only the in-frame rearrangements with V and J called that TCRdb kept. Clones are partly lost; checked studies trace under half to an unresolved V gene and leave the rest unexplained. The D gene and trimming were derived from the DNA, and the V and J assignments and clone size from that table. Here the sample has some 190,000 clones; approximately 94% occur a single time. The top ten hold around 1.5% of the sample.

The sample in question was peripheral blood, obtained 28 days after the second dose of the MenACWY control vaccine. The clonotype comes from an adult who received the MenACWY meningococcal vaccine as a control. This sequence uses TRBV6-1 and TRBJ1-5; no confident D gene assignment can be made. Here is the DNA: TGTGCCAGCAGTGAAGCGAGCGGCAGCAATCAGCCCCAGCATTTT. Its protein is CASSEASGSNQPQHF.